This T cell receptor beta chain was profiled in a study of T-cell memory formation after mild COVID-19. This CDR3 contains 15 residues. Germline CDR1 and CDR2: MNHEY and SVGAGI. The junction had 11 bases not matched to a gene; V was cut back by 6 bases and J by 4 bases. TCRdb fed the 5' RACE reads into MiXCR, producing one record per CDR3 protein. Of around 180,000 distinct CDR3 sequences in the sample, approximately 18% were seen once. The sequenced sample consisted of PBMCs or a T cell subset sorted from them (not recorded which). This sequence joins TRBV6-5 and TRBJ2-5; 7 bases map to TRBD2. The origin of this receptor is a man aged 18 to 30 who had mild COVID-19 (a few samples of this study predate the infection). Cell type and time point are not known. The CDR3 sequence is CASSEEGWEGETQYF. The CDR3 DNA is TGTGCCAGCAGCGAAGAGGGGTGGGAGGGAGAGACCCAGTACTTC.